This TCR beta chain originates from a study of radiation and T cells in renal cell carcinoma. The protocol was immunoSEQ multiplex PCR, while the TCRdb copy is restricted to in-frame clones and leaves out a portion. In the table there are 60,000 to 75,000 clones, 60% to 85% of which are singletons. Sample time point: blood 4 weeks post-SBRT, at nephrectomy. Specified treatment: 15 Gy SBRT to primary tumor, nephrectomy 4 weeks later. The sequencing used blood, collected from a patient whose treatment included radiotherapy and nephrectomy. This clonotype originated in a man between 60 and 70 years old with renal cell carcinoma.

CDR3 sequence (DNA): TGTGCCAGCTCACCCCGTAGTGGGACGGTCACAGATACGCAGTATTTT. Protein product: CASSPRSGTVTDTQYF. This chain links TRBV18 with TRBJ2-3, with D perhaps TRBD1 or TRBD2 (5 bases each). V dropped 3 bases and J dropped 2 bases, with 15 bases sitting between them. CDR3 length: 16 amino acids. From germline, CDR1 is KGHSH and CDR2 LQKENI.